These 19 T cell receptor beta chains share one sample of origin, sequenced in a study of identical twins. TCRdb re-derived calls from the 5' RACE reads in MiXCR, one entry per CDR3 protein. The sample shows approximately 500,000 distinct CDR3 sequences, 13% to 15% of them seen only once. A further study also used this sample, focusing on yellow fever vaccine responses in identical twins.

The material sequenced was CD4+ T cells sorted from blood. The receptors shown here come from a woman between 18 and 29 years old in good health.

This chain links TRBV28 with TRBJ2-7; TRBD1 matches at 9 bases. The CDR3 length is 15 residues. The V and J ends lost 4 bases and 7 bases, in that order; junction bases with no gene match: 11. CDR1 is MDHEN, CDR2 SYDVKM, per germline. The CDR3 nucleotides read TGTGCCAGCAGTTCAGCCGGGACAGGGTTAGGTGAGCAGTACGTC. Amino acid sequence: CASSSAGTGLGEQYV.

This clonotype was detected a few times. The rearrangement links TRBV3-1 to TRBJ1-1; D unresolved. The V and J ends lost 1 base and 8 bases respectively, with 8 bases between them. The CDR3 covers 12 residues. The germline CDR1 and CDR2 sequences are LGHDT and YNNKEL (reference sequence). The CDR3 bases are TGTGCCAGCAGCCAAGTGACTTCGGAAGCTTTCTTT. Its protein is CASSQVTSEAFF.

This clonotype has at least ten counts. V gene TRBV3-1 combines with J gene TRBJ2-1; D is uncertain. CDR1 and CDR2 from the germline V gene are LGHDT and YNNKEL (reference sequence). V gave up 1 base and J gave up 1 base, with 11 bases separating them. The CDR3 totals 16 residues. CDR3 sequence: CASSQVKAQSYNEQFF. CDR3 bases: TGTGCCAGCAGCCAAGTGAAAGCACAATCCTACAATGAGCAGTTCTTC.

V usage is TRBV28 and J usage is TRBJ2-5; D is unresolved. This CDR3 is 13 amino acids long. Trimming cost V 6 bases and J 2 bases, with 10 bases left between them. Germline lookup yields CDR1 MDHEN and CDR2 SYDVKM. The chain's CDR3 is CASRGELQETQYF. The DNA of the CDR3 is TGTGCCAGCAGAGGAGAGCTTCAAGAGACCCAGTACTTC.

This chain links TRBV11-2 with TRBJ2-3; D is ambiguous. Germline-derived CDR1 and CDR2 are SGHAT and FQNNGV. Trimming took 0 bases from V and 10 from J, leaving 11 bases between them. The CDR3 contains 13 residues. CDR3 sequence reads: CASSLDLVGSQYF. The DNA of the CDR3 is TGTGCCAGCAGCTTAGACCTTGTGGGATCGCAGTATTTT.

This clonotype was counted a few times. The chain uses TRBV29-1 and TRBJ2-3, with TRBD2 matching over 11 bases. The CDR3 is 14 residues long. V was clipped by 7 bases and J by 3 bases; unmatched bases: 6. Germline assignment: CDR1 SQVTM and CDR2 ANQGSEA. CDR3 DNA sequence: TGCAGCGCATCGACTAGCGGGACTACAGATACGCAGTATTTT. It specifies CSASTSGTTDTQYF.

This clonotype was recorded at least ten times. The chain links TRBV10-3 to TRBJ2-1, with TRBD1 identical over 8 bases. V lost 5 bases to trimming and J lost 0 bases; unmatched junction nucleotides: 6. Germline V gene data show CDR1 as ENHRY and CDR2 as SYGVKD. The CDR3 length is 16 residues. The CDR3 region has the DNA TGTGCCATCAGTCTACTGGACAGGGACTCCTACAATGAGCAGTTCTTC. Protein product: CAISLLDRDSYNEQFF.

The chain recombines TRBV2 with TRBJ2-1, with D perhaps TRBD2 (5 bases). This CDR3 has 13 residues. V was trimmed by 10 bases and J by 6 bases, leaving 16 bases between them. Looked up from germline, CDR1 is SNHLY and CDR2 is FYNNEI. The CDR3 here is CANGLPPLNEQFF. CDR3 sequence (DNA): TGTGCCAACGGACTCCCCCCTCTCAATGAGCAGTTCTTC.

The V gene is TRBV5-6, the J gene TRBJ2-2; tentative D call: TRBD2 (5 bases). This CDR3 comprises 16 residues. In germline, CDR1 is SGHDT, CDR2 YYEEEE. With 0 bases removed from V and 5 bases from J, the gap between germline ends came to 14 bases. The CDR3 loop reads CASSLVARNRTGELFF. The CDR3 nucleotides read TGTGCCAGCAGCTTGGTAGCGAGGAATCGAACCGGGGAGCTGTTTTTT.

V is TRBV7-9 and J is TRBJ2-7, with 8 bases matching TRBD2. The V gene end was trimmed by 5 bases and the J gene end by 0 bases; junction bases not matched to a gene: 3. CDR3 length: 14 residues. Germline CDR1 reads SEHNR; CDR2 reads FQNEAQ (reference sequence). The CDR3 DNA sequence: TGTGCCAGCAGCCGAGCGGGAGACTCCTACGAGCAGTACTTC. Protein: CASSRAGDSYEQYF.

The CDR3 is CASSLALQYGQETQYF. The CDR3 bases are TGTGCCAGCAGCTTAGCCCTACAGTACGGCCAAGAGACCCAGTACTTC. The chain joins TRBV7-9 to TRBJ2-5; D remains unclear. Germline CDR1 SEHNR, CDR2 FQNEAQ (reference sequence). The CDR3 runs 16 residues. Trimming took 0 bases from V and 1 from J, leaving 12 bases between them. The whole variable domain, remainder taken from reference TRBV7-9 and TRBJ2-5, is DTGVSQNPRHKITKRGQNVTFRCDPISEHNRLYWYRQTLGQGPEFLTYFQNEAQLEKSRLLSDRFSAERPKGSFSTLEIQRTEQGDSAMYLCASSLALQYGQETQYFGPGTRLLVL.

This clonotype was counted between two and nine times. In nucleotides, the CDR3 is TGTGCCAGCAGTTTTATAGGTTCCGGACAGGACTACGAGCAGTACTTC. Its protein product is CASSFIGSGQDYEQYF. The chain recombines TRBV28 with TRBJ2-7, with TRBD1 matching 7 bases. V was clipped by 3 bases and J by 3 bases; unmatched bases: 11. The germline V gene encodes CDR1 MDHEN and CDR2 SYDVKM. This CDR3 has 16 amino acids.

The chain joins TRBV20-1 to TRBJ2-2; D is uncertain. Trimming pared 3 bases from V and 0 bases from J, leaving 8 bases between. The CDR3 is made up of 14 amino acids. CDR1 is DFQATT, CDR2 SNEGSKA, per germline (reference sequence). CDR3 in DNA: TGCAGTGCTAGGGGCCATACGAACACCGGGGAGCTGTTTTTT. It yields the protein CSARGHTNTGELFF.

This clonotype was seen more than once but under ten times. The chain combines TRBV28 with TRBJ2-2, with D possibly being TRBD1 or TRBD2 (7 bases each). CDR1 is MDHEN, CDR2 SYDVKM, per germline. There are 15 residues in the CDR3. V lost 10 bases and J lost 4, with 19 bases in between. The CDR3 is CAIRGGGAGTGELFF. The CDR3 region has the DNA TGTGCCATCAGGGGAGGGGGCGCGGGCACCGGGGAGCTGTTTTTT.

This clonotype was counted a few times. This chain joins TRBV5-1 and TRBJ2-7, with 11 bases aligning to TRBD2. CDR1 is SGHRS, CDR2 YFSETQ, per germline. Trimming removed 1 base from V and 4 bases from J; junction bases left unmatched: 4. The CDR3 sequence is 15 residues long. The CDR3 coding sequence is TGCGCCAGCAGCTTGCTAGCGGGAGGATTATACGAGCAGTACTTC. Its protein is CASSLLAGGLYEQYF.

This chain uses TRBV4-1 with TRBJ1-2; 7 bases line up with TRBD1. CDR3 size: 14 residues. Germline V CDR1 and CDR2: MGHRA, YSYEKL. With V trimmed by 9 bases and J by 0 bases, 7 bases remained unmatched. CDR3 residues: CASRGQVANYGYTF. CDR3 bases: TGCGCCAGTCGCGGACAGGTAGCTAACTATGGCTACACCTTC.

This clonotype was found a few times. The rearrangement uses TRBV9 and TRBJ2-1; 10 bases are a match to TRBD1. The CDR3 loop spans 13 amino acids. The V gene end was trimmed by 5 bases and the J gene end by 10 bases; junction bases not matched to a gene: 6. Germline CDR1 is SGDLS and CDR2 is YYNGEE. The CDR3 spells CASRGQGSFEQFF. The CDR3 DNA is TGTGCCAGCAGGGGACAGGGGTCCTTCGAGCAGTTCTTC.

In this sample, this clonotype turned up many times. The gene calls are TRBV12-3 or TRBV12-4 and TRBJ1-2; D call uncertain. The CDR3 has 14 residues. V was pared by 3 bases and J by 3 bases, with 11 bases between. The CDR3 reads CASSLRGSHYGYTF. CDR3 DNA: TGTGCCAGCAGTTTGCGGGGTTCGCACTATGGCTACACCTTC.

This rearrangement joins TRBV3-1 to TRBJ1-1; D may be TRBD1 (5 bases). This CDR3 contains 12 residues. V was shortened by 5 bases and J by 4 bases, with 8 bases between the two germline ends. Germline V gene lookup returns CDR1 LGHDT and CDR2 YNNKEL (reference sequence). The CDR3 coding sequence is TGTGCCAGCAGCTGGGGGGTCACTGAAGCTTTCTTT. Encoded protein: CASSWGVTEAFF.